This passage covers 15 T cell receptor beta chains from one sample sequenced in a study of blood T cell repertoires in COVID-19. Using immunoSEQ multiplex PCR, the repertoire was profiled, and TCRdb retains in-frame clones only, with some absent. The table records approximately 300,000 clones, roughly 91% of them present only once. Sequenced sample: peripheral blood. Source of these receptors: a man aged 30 to 45 with acute or convalescent COVID-19.

This clone was detected only once. V gene TRBV3-1 (or the pseudogene TRBV3-2) combines with J gene TRBJ1-2, with no clear D. The CDR3 contains 15 residues. Germline lookup yields CDR1 LGHDT and CDR2 YNNKEL (reference sequence). Trimming removed 7 bases at V and 0 bases at J, with 15 bases between. CDR3 sequence: CASTRGEVPNYGYTF. CDR3 coding DNA: TGTGCCAGCACCCGGGGTGAGGTCCCTAACTATGGCTACACCTTC.

This clone was observed once. An end of the junction does not agree with germline; a read error may underlie this. The CDR3 spells CAGSSYSNQPQHF. CDR3 DNA: TGTGCCGGCAGCTCTTATAGCAATCAGCCCCAGCATTTT. The chain combines TRBV28 with TRBJ1-5; D is uncertain. The CDR3 contains 13 residues. Germline V CDR1 and CDR2: MDHEN, SYDVKM. The variable domain in full, with the rest retrieved from reference TRBV28 and TRBJ1-5, is DVKVTQSSRYLVKRTGEKVFLECVQDMDHENMFWYRQDPGLGLRLIYFSYDVKMKEKGDIPEGYSVSREKKERFSLILESASTNQTSMYLCAGSSYSNQPQHFGDGTRLSIL.

For this clone: Other nucleotide sequences in the sample specify the same CDR3. The chain links TRBV18 to TRBJ1-1; a possible D gene is TRBD1 (5 bases). In germline, CDR1 is KGHSH, CDR2 LQKENI. The CDR3 spans 13 residues. V dropped 2 bases and J dropped 2 bases, with 6 bases sitting between them. CDR3 protein: CASSPGANTEAFF. The CDR3, as DNA: TGTGCCAGCTCACCAGGGGCTAACACTGAAGCTTTCTTT.

The chain combines TRBV11-1 with TRBJ1-3; D is uncertain. Germline V gives CDR1 SGHAT, CDR2 FQDESV (reference sequence). There are 16 residues in the CDR3. Between the trimmed V and J ends, which lost 2 bases and 0 bases, there was a span of 11 bases. In DNA form, the CDR3 reads TGTGCCAGCAGCTTAAACTTTGTCTACTCTGGAAACACCATATATTTT. Translated, it gives CASSLNFVYSGNTIYF.

V usage is TRBV7-9 and J usage is TRBJ2-1; perhaps TRBD2 as D (5 bases). The CDR3 covers 13 residues. Trimming left V 8 bases short and J 9 bases short, with 17 bases between. Germline CDR1 SEHNR, CDR2 FQNEAQ (reference sequence). As DNA, the CDR3 is TGTGCCAGCCGCTCGGGCATGGCGGGTGAGCAGTTCTTC. Residues: CASRSGMAGEQFF.

V and J are TRBV4-1 and TRBJ1-5; D might be TRBD1 (5 bases). The V end lost 7 bases, the J end lost 1 base, and 11 bases lay between the germline ends. The CDR3 is made up of 14 amino acids. Germline V gene sequence: CDR1 MGHRA, CDR2 YSYEKL. The CDR3 spells CASTMGGSNQPQHF. CDR3 coding DNA: TGCGCCAGCACCATGGGGGGGAGCAATCAGCCCCAGCATTTT.

This chain links TRBV5-3 with TRBJ1-2; D remains unclear. TRBV5-3 is identified as an open reading frame with a role that is uncertain. The V end lost 1 base, the J end lost 4 bases, and 14 bases lay between the germline ends. The CDR3 is 15 amino acids. The CDR3 bases are TGTGCCAGAAGCTTGTGGGGAGGGATCCTCTATGGCTACACCTTC. Translation: CARSLWGGILYGYTF.

The rearrangement uses TRBV27 and TRBJ2-7; TRBD2 matches 8 bases. This CDR3 is 14 amino acids long. Per germline, CDR1 MNHEY and CDR2 SMNVEV (reference sequence). V dropped 2 bases and J dropped 2; count of bases not matched to a gene: 2. In nucleotides, the CDR3 is TGTGCCAGCAGTTTAGCGGGGGGCCCCTACGAGCAGTACTTC. Translated, it gives CASSLAGGPYEQYF.

The gene calls are TRBV5-1 and TRBJ2-7; 16 nucleotides agree with TRBD2. The CDR3 length is 15 residues. V was pared by 0 bases and J by 12 bases, with 6 bases of the junction left unmatched. Germline values: CDR1 SGHRS, CDR2 YFSETQ. The CDR3 here is CASSLEGLAGGPGYF. CDR3 sequence (DNA): TGCGCCAGCAGCTTGGAGGGACTAGCGGGAGGGCCAGGGTACTTC.

The chain combines TRBV28 with TRBJ2-7, with unresolved D. Trimming removed 8 bases at V and 2 bases at J, with 16 bases between. CDR3 length: 14 amino acids. From germline, CDR1 is MDHEN and CDR2 SYDVKM. CDR3: CASGIWAPTYEQYF. CDR3 nucleotide sequence: TGTGCCAGCGGTATTTGGGCGCCTACCTACGAGCAGTACTTC.

The V gene is TRBV21-1, the J gene TRBJ2-5; the table's TRBD2 call for D was not verified on the DNA. TRBV21-1 is termed a pseudogene. The CDR3 totals 11 residues. This CDR3 is CASSNRRTQYF. CDR3 nucleotide sequence: TGTGCCAGCAGCAATCGTCGGACCCAGTACTTC.

The chain has TRBV11-2 and TRBJ1-1; TRBD1 aligns across 7 bases. The CDR3 runs to 14 residues. The V gene's germline CDR1 is SGHAT and CDR2 FQNNGV. V shed 5 bases, J shed 0 bases, and the junction held 3 bases outside the gene matches. This CDR3 is CASSTGVMNTEAFF. The CDR3, as DNA: TGTGCCAGCAGCACAGGGGTGATGAACACTGAAGCTTTCTTT.

J is TRBJ1-1 and V is TRBV29-1; the match to TRBD1 covers 9 bases. The CDR3 extends over 13 amino acids. V shed 6 bases, J shed 1 base, and the junction held 3 bases outside the gene matches. CDR1 is SQVTM, CDR2 ANQGSEA, per germline. The CDR3 DNA is TGCAGCGTAAAGGACAGGGGGAACACTGAAGCTTTCTTT. Amino acid sequence: CSVKDRGNTEAFF.

The rearrangement links TRBV20-1 to TRBJ2-7, with TRBD1 matching over 7 bases. CDR1 is DFQATT and CDR2 is SNEGSKA in the germline V gene (reference sequence). The CDR3 contains 11 residues. Unmatched junction bases numbered 3, after V lost 7 bases and J lost 3 bases. In DNA form, the CDR3 reads TGCAGTGGACAGGGCTACTACGAGCAGTACTTC. Encoded protein: CSGQGYYEQYF.

The chain combines TRBV6-6 with TRBJ2-1, with D maybe TRBD2 (7 bases). V gave up 8 bases and J gave up 3 bases, with 20 bases separating them. The CDR3 runs 16 residues. CDR1 and CDR2 from the germline V gene are MNHNY and SVGAGI (reference sequence). The CDR3 loop reads CASAGGPGGSYNEQFF. The DNA for the CDR3 is TGTGCCAGCGCCGGAGGTCCGGGGGGCAGCTACAATGAGCAGTTCTTC.